Below, one TCR beta chain is given with its context. The entry originates in a study of cytomegalovirus exposure and HLA in healthy donors. Those who donated were healthy bone marrow donors. Donors sampled were nominally healthy, though unrecorded immune exposures were likely. The germline gives CDR1 GTSNPN, CDR2 SVGIG (reference sequence). V was cut by 0 bases and J by 4 bases, with 4 bases left in between. The CDR3 has 11 residues. A multiplex PCR was run with 60 Vbeta primers and 13 Jbeta primers. Measured with immunoSEQ multiplex PCR; TCRdb has only the in-frame clones, and not every one. The profile shows 110,000 to 150,000 clones, 80% of them singletons.

The source is a man aged 25 to 45 in good health and CMV-seronegative. Sequenced input: PBMCs. The V and J genes are TRBV30 and TRBJ2-7; no reliable D call. The DNA for the CDR3 is TGTGCCTGGAGTGTACAGTACGAGCAGTACTTC. Translating it yields CAWSVQYEQYF.